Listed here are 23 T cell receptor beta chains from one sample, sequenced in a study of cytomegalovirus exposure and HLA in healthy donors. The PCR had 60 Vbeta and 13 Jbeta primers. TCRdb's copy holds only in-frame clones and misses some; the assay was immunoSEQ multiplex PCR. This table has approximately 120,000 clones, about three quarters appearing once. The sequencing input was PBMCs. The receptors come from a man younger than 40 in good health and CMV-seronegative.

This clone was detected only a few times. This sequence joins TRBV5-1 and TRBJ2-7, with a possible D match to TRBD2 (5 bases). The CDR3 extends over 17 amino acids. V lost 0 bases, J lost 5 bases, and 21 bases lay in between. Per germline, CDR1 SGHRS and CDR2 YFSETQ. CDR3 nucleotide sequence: TGCGCCAGCAGCTTGGTACAATTGGGAGACCTCGGGCACGAGCAGTACTTC. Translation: CASSLVQLGDLGHEQYF.

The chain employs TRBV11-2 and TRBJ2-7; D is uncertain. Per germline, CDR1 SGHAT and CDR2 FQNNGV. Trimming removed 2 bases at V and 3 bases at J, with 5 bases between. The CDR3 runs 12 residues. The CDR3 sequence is CASSLQDYEQYF. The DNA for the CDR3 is TGTGCCAGCAGCTTACAGGACTACGAGCAGTACTTC.

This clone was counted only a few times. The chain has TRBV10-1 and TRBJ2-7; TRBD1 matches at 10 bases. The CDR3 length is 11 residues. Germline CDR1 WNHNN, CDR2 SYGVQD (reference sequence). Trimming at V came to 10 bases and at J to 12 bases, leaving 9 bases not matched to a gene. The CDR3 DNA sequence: TGCGCCACCGAGGGACAGGGGAAAAGGTACTTC. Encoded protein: CATEGQGKRYF.

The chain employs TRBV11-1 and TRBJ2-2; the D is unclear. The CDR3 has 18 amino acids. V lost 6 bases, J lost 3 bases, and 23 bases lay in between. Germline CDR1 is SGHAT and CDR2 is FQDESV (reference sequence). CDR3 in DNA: TGTGCCAGCAGTGAGCTGTGGATAGGAGACGTCGACACCGGGGAGCTGTTTTTT. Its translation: CASSELWIGDVDTGELFF.

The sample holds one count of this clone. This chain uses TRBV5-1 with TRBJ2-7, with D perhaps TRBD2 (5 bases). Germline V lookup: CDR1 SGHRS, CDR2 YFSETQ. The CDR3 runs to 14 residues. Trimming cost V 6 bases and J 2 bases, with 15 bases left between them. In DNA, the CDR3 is TGCGCCAGCACCCTCGGGGTACCCACCTACGAGCAGTACTTC. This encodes CASTLGVPTYEQYF.

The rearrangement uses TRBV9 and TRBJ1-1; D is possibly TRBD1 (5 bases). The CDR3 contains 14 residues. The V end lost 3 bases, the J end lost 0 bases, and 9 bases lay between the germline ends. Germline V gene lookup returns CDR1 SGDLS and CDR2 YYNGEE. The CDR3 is CASSGGGMNTEAFF. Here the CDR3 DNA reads TGTGCCAGCAGCGGGGGGGGAATGAACACTGAAGCTTTCTTT.

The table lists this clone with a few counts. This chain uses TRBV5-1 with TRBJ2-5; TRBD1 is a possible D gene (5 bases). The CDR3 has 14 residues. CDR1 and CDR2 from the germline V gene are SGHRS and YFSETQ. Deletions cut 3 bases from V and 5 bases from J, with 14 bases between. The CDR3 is CASSSPGHPETQYF. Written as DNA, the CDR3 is TGCGCCAGCAGCTCCCCCGGACACCCGGAGACCCAGTACTTC.

CDR3 DNA sequence: TGCGCCAGCAGCGGGTCCACAGGGTCCTACGAGCAGTACTTC. It specifies CASSGSTGSYEQYF. The rearrangement joins TRBV5-1 to TRBJ2-5; D might be TRBD1 (6 bases). The J call may be mistaken, given a closer DNA end match to TRBJ2-7. This CDR3 spans 14 amino acids. CDR1 is SGHRS and CDR2 is YFSETQ in the germline V gene.

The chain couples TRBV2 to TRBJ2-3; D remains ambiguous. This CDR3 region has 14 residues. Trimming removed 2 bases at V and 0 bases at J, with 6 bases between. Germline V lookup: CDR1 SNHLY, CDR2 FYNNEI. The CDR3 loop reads CASSELLSTDTQYF. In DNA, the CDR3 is TGTGCCAGCAGTGAACTATTAAGCACAGATACGCAGTATTTT.

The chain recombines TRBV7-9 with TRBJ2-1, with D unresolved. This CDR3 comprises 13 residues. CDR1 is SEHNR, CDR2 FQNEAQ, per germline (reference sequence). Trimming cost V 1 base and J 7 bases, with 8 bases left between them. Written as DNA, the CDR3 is TGTGCCAGCAGCTTAGGTTGGCAGAATGAGCAGTTCTTC. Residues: CASSLGWQNEQFF.

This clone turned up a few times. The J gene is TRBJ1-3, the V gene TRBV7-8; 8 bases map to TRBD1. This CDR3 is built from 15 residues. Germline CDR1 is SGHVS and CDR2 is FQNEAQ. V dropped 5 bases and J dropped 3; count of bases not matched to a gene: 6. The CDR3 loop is CASSLDRGRGNTIYF. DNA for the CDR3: TGTGCCAGCAGCCTCGACAGGGGACGTGGAAACACCATATATTTT.

CDR3 loop: CAWSVLYYEQYF. The CDR3 region has the DNA TGTGCCTGGAGTGTCCTGTACTACGAGCAGTACTTC. V is TRBV30 and J is TRBJ2-5, with unresolved D. Near its end, the DNA agrees better with TRBJ2-7, so the J call may be wrong. This CDR3 spans 12 amino acids. Germline CDR1 GTSNPN, CDR2 SVGIG (reference sequence).

CDR3 sequence reads: CASSISGGQPQHF. The CDR3 DNA reads as TGTGCCAGTAGTATTTCAGGAGGTCAGCCCCAGCATTTT. The gene calls are TRBV19 and TRBJ1-5; D call uncertain. In germline, CDR1 is LNHDA, CDR2 SQIVND (reference sequence). Trimming left V 3 bases short and J 6 bases short, with 9 bases between. This CDR3 spans 13 amino acids. Supplemented by reference TRBV19 and TRBJ1-5, the full variable domain reads DGGITQSPKYLFRKEGQNVTLSCEQNLNHDAMYWYRQDPGQGLRLIYYSQIVNDFQKGDIAEGYSVSREKKESFPLTVTSAQKNPTAFYLCASSISGGQPQHFGDGTRLSIL.

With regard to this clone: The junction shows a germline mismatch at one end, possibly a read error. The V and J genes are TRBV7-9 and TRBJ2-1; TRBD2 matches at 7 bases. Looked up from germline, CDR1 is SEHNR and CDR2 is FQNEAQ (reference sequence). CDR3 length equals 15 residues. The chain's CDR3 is CSSSFSGGTYNEQFF. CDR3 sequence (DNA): TGTTCCAGCAGCTTCTCGGGGGGTACCTACAATGAGCAGTTCTTC. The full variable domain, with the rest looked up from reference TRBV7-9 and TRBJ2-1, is DTGVSQNPRHKITKRGQNVTFRCDPISEHNRLYWYRQTLGQGPEFLTYFQNEAQLEKSRLLSDRFSAERPKGSFSTLEIQRTEQGDSAMYLCSSSFSGGTYNEQFFGPGTRLTVL.

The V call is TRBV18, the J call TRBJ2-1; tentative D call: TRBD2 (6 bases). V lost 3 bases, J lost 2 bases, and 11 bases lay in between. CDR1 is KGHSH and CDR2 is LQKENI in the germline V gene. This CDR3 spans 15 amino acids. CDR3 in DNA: TGTGCCAGCTCACCCCCCGCGGGACCCTACAATGAGCAGTTCTTC. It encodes CASSPPAGPYNEQFF.

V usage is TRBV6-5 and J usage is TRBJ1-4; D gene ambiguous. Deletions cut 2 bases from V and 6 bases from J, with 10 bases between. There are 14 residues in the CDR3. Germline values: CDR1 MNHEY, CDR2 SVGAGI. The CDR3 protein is CASSYRRGDEKLFF. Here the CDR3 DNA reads TGTGCCAGCAGTTACCGTCGGGGTGATGAAAAACTGTTTTTT.

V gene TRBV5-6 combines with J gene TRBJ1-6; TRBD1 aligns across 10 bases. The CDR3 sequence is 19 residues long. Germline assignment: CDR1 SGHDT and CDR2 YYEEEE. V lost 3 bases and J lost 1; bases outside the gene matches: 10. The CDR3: CASSSRDRGVGSYNSPLHF. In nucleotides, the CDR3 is TGTGCCAGCAGCTCCCGGGACAGGGGCGTAGGTTCCTATAATTCACCCCTCCACTTT.

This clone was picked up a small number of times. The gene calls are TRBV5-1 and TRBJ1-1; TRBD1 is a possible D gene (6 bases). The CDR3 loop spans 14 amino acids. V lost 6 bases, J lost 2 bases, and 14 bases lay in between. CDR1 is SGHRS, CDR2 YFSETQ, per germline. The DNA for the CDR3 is TGCGCCAGCAATATGGACAGTGGAAACACTGAAGCTTTCTTT. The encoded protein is CASNMDSGNTEAFF. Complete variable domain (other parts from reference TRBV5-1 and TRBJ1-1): KAGVTQTPRYLIKTRGQQVTLSCSPISGHRSVSWYQQTPGQGLQFLFEYFSETQRNKGNFPGRFSGRQFSNSRSEMNVSTLELGDSALYLCASNMDSGNTEAFFGQGTRLTVV.

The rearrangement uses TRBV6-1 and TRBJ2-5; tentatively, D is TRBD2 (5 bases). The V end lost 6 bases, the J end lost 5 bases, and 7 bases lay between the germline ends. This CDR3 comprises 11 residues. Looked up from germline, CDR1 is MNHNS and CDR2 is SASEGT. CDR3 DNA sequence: TGTGCCAGCAGGCCGGGGGAGACCCAGTACTTC. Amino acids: CASRPGETQYF.

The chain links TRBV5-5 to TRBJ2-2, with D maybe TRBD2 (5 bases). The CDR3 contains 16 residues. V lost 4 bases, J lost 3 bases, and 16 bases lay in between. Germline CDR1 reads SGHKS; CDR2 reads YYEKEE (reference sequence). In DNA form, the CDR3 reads TGTGCCAGCAGCCCTCGACGGGGTCGGGACACCGGGGAGCTGTTTTTT. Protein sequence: CASSPRRGRDTGELFF.

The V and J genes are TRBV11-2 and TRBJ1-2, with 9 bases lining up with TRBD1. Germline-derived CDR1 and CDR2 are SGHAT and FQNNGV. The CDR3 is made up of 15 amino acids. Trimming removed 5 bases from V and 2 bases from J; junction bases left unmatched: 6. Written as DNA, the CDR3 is TGTGCCAGCAGCAAAAACAGGGGGCGCAACTATGGCTACACCTTC. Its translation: CASSKNRGRNYGYTF.

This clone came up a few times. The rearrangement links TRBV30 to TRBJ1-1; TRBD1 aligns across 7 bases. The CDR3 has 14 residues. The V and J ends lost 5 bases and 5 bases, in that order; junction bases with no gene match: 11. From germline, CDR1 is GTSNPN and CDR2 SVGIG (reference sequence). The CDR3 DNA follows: TGTGCCTGGCTGAGACAGGGAAGTTGGACTGAAGCTTTCTTT. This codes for CAWLRQGSWTEAFF.

CDR3 protein: CASSPRVSSYEQYF. The CDR3, as DNA: TGTGCCAGCAGCCCGAGGGTCAGCTCCTACGAGCAGTACTTC. The V gene is TRBV5-4, the J gene TRBJ2-7; perhaps TRBD2 as D (5 bases). The CDR3 has 14 residues. Trimming took off 4 bases at V and 0 bases at J, with 11 bases between the two ends. Germline lookup yields CDR1 SGHNT and CDR2 YYREEE (reference sequence).